Below are 5 T cell receptor beta chains sequenced from a single sample in a study of cytomegalovirus exposure and HLA in healthy donors (dated by TCRdb to about 2017). The method behind the library was the immunoSEQ multiplex PCR assay. The multiplex PCR relied on a mix of 60 forward primers for TCR Vbeta segments and 13 reverse primers for TCR Jbeta segments. TCRdb mirrors the immuneACCESS table, restricted to in-frame sequences. Some clones are absent from its copies; in checked studies, under half trace to an unresolved V gene, and the reason for the others is unknown. In this sample the table shows 150,000 to 170,000 clones, nearly 80% of which occur a single time. The ten largest account for 10% to 15% of the sample. Sequencing was done on a sample of PBMCs. The receptor set was obtained from a man aged 25 to 45 in good health and CMV-seropositive.

This clone was seen more than once but under ten times. The V call is TRBV18, the J call TRBJ2-4; 7 bases are shared with TRBD1. The CDR3 has 14 amino acids. V was clipped by 3 bases and J by 5 bases; unmatched bases: 4. CDR1 is KGHSH and CDR2 is LQKENI in the germline V gene. The CDR3 sequence is CASSPQGVENIQYF. For the CDR3, the DNA is TGTGCCAGCTCACCCCAGGGGGTGGAAAACATTCAGTACTTC.

The chain uses TRBV28 and TRBJ1-5, with unresolved D. This CDR3 region has 12 residues. CDR1 MDHEN and CDR2 SYDVKM come from the germline V gene. V lost 6 bases to trimming and J lost 7 bases, with 10 bases between them. The CDR3 region is CASRTGGQPQHF. CDR3 bases: TGTGCCAGCAGGACCGGCGGGCAGCCCCAGCATTTT.

The chain employs TRBV6-5 and TRBJ1-4; D gene ambiguous. Germline lookup yields CDR1 MNHEY and CDR2 SVGAGI. The CDR3 has 14 residues. V was clipped by 2 bases and J by 7 bases, with 11 bases between them. The CDR3 reads CASSYLMDSEKLFF. The CDR3 DNA reads as TGTGCCAGCAGTTACCTGATGGACTCTGAAAAACTGTTTTTT.

This chain connects TRBV20-1 to TRBJ2-3; unclear D gene. This CDR3 has 11 residues. V lost 3 bases, J lost 8 bases, and 9 bases lay in between. The germline V gene encodes CDR1 DFQATT and CDR2 SNEGSKA (reference sequence). The CDR3 spells CSASGVSTQYF. The CDR3, as DNA: TGCAGTGCTAGTGGTGTGAGTACGCAGTATTTT.

The chain employs TRBV29-1 and TRBJ2-1; 14 bases fit TRBD2. Germline assignment: CDR1 SQVTM and CDR2 ANQGSEA. This CDR3 has 15 residues. The J segment lost 9 bases and the V segment lost 7 bases, leaving 11 bases of the junction unmatched. CDR3 DNA sequence: TGCAGCGGTGTAGGGGGGACTAGCGGGAGTGTTGAGCAGTTCTTC. Translating gives CSGVGGTSGSVEQFF.